Given below is one T cell receptor (beta chain) in context. The antigen is unknown. Sequencing of TCR beta drew on CD8+ and CD4+ T cells from blood. This sample stems from a study of CD8 T cells in Susac syndrome. Points from the study as a whole: Total CD8+ repertoires held some 15 Susac-specific public clones, while CD8+ TEMRA repertoires held roughly five.

An amount of RNA that ranged from 0.5 to 1 ug was reverse transcribed with random hexamers. An immunoSEQ multiplex PCR generated amplified TCR beta CDR3 products spanning 54 Vbeta and 13 Jbeta. A single record per CDR3 protein comes from TCRdb applying MiXCR to the immunoSEQ multiplex PCR reads. The sample has some 200,000 distinct CDR3 sequences, 95% seen once. The V end was cut by 5 bases, the J end by 12 bases, with 21 bases between. The length of the CDR3 is 14 residues. The germline V gene encodes CDR1 MDHEN and CDR2 SYDVKM. The V and J genes are TRBV28 and TRBJ2-3; D is possibly TRBD2 (5 bases). The receptor was derived from a human donor with Susac syndrome. Sequenced: CD8+ T cells from PBMCs. The CDR3 sequence: CASSLLAGPRAQYF. CDR3 nucleotide sequence: TGTGCCAGCAGTCTCTTGGCGGGCCCGAGGGCACAGTATTTT.